This TCR beta chain was documented in a study of CD8 T cells in Susac syndrome. The authors negatively isolated CD8+ and CD4+ T cells and FACS-enriched TEMRA cells. Overall study results and limits: The study conceded that its TCR sequencing and HLA analysis involved relatively few individuals.

Details on this clonotype: Its target is unknown.

This CDR3 has 17 amino acids. CDR1 is MNHNS, CDR2 SASEGT, per germline. The V segment lost 5 bases and the J segment 4 bases; nucleotides outside the gene matches: 10. RNA in amounts of roughly 0.45 to 1 ug was reverse transcribed with random hexamers. immunoSEQ multiplex PCR amplified TCR beta CDR3 across 54 Vbeta, 13 Jbeta. One entry per CDR3 protein, called by TCRdb with MiXCR from the immunoSEQ multiplex PCR reads. This table has about 150,000 distinct CDR3 sequences, over 85% appearing once. Sequenced sample: CD4+ T cells from PBMCs. This sequence was found in a human donor with multiple sclerosis. The chain is built from TRBV6-1 and TRBJ2-7, with 14 nucleotides matching TRBD2. CDR3 residues: CASSQSGTSGGVYEQYF. In DNA, the CDR3 is TGTGCCAGCAGTCAATCCGGGACTAGCGGGGGTGTATACGAGCAGTACTTC.